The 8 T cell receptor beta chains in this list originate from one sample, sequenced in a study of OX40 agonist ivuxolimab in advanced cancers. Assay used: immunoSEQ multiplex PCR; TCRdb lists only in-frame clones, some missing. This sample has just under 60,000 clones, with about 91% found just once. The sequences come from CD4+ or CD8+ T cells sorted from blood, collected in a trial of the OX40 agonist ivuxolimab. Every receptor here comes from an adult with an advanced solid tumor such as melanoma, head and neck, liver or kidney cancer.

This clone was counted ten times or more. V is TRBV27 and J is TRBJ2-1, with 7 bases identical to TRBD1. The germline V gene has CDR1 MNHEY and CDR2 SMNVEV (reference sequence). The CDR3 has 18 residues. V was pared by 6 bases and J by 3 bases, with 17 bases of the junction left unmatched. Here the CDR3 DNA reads TGTGCCAGCAGAAGGAAAACAGGGGACGCTAGCTACTACAATGAGCAGTTCTTC. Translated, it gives CASRRKTGDASYYNEQFF.

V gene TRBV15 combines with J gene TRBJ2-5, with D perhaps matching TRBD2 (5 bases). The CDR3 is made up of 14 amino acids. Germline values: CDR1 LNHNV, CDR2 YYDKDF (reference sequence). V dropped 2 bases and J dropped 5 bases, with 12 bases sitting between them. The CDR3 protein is CATSRLVTGETQYF. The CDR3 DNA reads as TGTGCCACCAGCAGACTAGTTACGGGGGAGACCCAGTACTTC.

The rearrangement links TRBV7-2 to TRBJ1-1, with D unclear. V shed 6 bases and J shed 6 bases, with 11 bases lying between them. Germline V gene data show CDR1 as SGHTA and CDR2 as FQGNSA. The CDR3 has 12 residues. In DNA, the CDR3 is TGTGCCAGCAGTTACGTGGGAGCTGAAGCTTTCTTT. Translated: CASSYVGAEAFF.

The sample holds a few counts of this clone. In DNA, the CDR3 is TGTGCCAGCAGTGGGTCGACTAGCGGCCTTTACAATGAGCAGTTCTTC. It encodes CASSGSTSGLYNEQFF. The V gene is TRBV28, the J gene TRBJ2-1; 9 bases map to TRBD2. This CDR3 has 16 residues. Germline CDR1 and CDR2: MDHEN and SYDVKM. The ends lost 5 bases at V and 4 bases at J; junction bases unmatched: 9.

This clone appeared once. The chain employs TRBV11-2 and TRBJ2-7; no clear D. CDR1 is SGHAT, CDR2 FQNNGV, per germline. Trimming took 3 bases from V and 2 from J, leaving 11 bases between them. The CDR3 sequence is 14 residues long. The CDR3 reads CASSFPGLPYEQYF. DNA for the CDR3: TGTGCCAGCAGCTTCCCCGGATTGCCCTACGAGCAGTACTTC.

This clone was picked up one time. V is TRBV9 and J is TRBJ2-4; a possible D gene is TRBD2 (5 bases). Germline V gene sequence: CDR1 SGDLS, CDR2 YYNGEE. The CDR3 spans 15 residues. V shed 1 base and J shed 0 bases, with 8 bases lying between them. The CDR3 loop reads CASSVSGGAKNIQYF. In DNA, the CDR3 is TGTGCCAGCAGCGTAAGCGGCGGAGCCAAAAACATTCAGTACTTC.

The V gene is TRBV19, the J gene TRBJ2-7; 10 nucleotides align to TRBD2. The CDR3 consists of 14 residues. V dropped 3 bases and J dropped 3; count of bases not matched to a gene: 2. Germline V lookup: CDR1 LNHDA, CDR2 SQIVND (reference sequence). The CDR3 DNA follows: TGTGCCAGTAGTATTGGACTAGCGGTCTACGAGCAGTACTTC. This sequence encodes CASSIGLAVYEQYF.

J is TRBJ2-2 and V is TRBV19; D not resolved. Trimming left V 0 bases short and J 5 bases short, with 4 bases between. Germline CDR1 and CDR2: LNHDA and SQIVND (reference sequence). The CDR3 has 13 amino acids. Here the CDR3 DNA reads TGTGCCAGTAGTATAGAGGGAACCGGGGAGCTGTTTTTT. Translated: CASSIEGTGELFF.